This T cell receptor (beta chain) was sequenced in a study of beta chain features in type 1 diabetes. Points from the study as a whole: There was a possibility that cDNA sequencing over-represented cells with high TCR expression. Comparison showed that naive, central memory and Treg TCRB repertoires appeared more similar among patients than among healthy donors. Type 1 diabetes patients showed a moderate but significant shortening of TCRB CDR3s in all four CD4+ subsets.

CD45RO/CCR7/CD25/CD127/CD95/CD27 sorting isolated CD4+ naive, central memory, regulatory and stem cell-like memory cells. As to this clone: What it binds is unknown.

The CDR3 has 14 residues. Germline V gene sequence: CDR1 SGHRS, CDR2 YFSETQ. V was cut by 5 bases and J by 1 base, with 12 bases left in between. Isolated RNA was reverse transcribed in full, so expressed TCRB transcripts were sequenced. The table came from immunoSEQ multiplex PCR; TCRdb's copy has only in-frame clones and leaves some out. The table has more than 300,000 clones, 10% to 15% seen once. The chain is built from TRBV5-1 and TRBJ1-1, with a tentative D call TRBD1 (5 bases). The receptor was derived from a young woman with type 1 diabetes. Sequencing was performed on naive CD4+ T cells from blood. Written as DNA, the CDR3 is TGCGCCAGCAGACAAGGGGCGACGAACACTGAAGCTTTCTTT. It is translated as CASRQGATNTEAFF.